Presented here are 16 T cell receptor beta chains from one specimen sequenced in a study of blood T cell repertoires in COVID-19. The repertoire was sequenced with immunoSEQ multiplex PCR; TCRdb's copy has only in-frame clones and lacks some. Of about 310,000 clones in the sample, more than 75% were seen once. Material: peripheral blood. The receptors come from a man over 45 with active or convalescent COVID-19.

CDR3 DNA sequence: TGCAGCGTGATGGTCGGCTCTGGAAACACCATATATTTT. Its protein product is CSVMVGSGNTIYF. The rearrangement uses TRBV29-1 and TRBJ1-3; D gene unclear. There are 13 residues in the CDR3. Germline values: CDR1 SQVTM, CDR2 ANQGSEA. Trimming pared 6 bases from V and 0 bases from J, leaving 9 bases between.

V and J are TRBV10-2 and TRBJ2-7; D not resolved. Germline CDR1 is WSHSY and CDR2 is SAAADI. The CDR3 runs to 13 residues. Between the trimmed V and J ends, which lost 8 bases and 2 bases, there was a span of 13 bases. DNA for the CDR3: TGCGCCAGCCGGCGAGACACCACCTACGAGCAGTACTTC. Its protein product is CASRRDTTYEQYF.

The chain recombines TRBV2 with TRBJ1-1; D may be TRBD1 (5 bases). Germline V lookup: CDR1 SNHLY, CDR2 FYNNEI. The CDR3 spans 13 residues. V shed 7 bases and J shed 7 bases, with 16 bases lying between them. The CDR3 DNA reads as TGTGCCAGCAAGGAACGGGGCGGGAATGAAGCTTTCTTT. Protein: CASKERGGNEAFF.

This clone was counted only a few times. The gene calls are TRBV6-5 and TRBJ2-7; unclear D gene. The CDR3 runs to 11 residues. V was pared by 5 bases and J by 6 bases, with 8 bases between. Germline CDR1 and CDR2: MNHEY and SVGAGI. This chain's CDR3 is CASSQSGEQYF. CDR3 nucleotide sequence: TGTGCCAGCAGTCAGTCGGGCGAGCAGTACTTC.

The rearrangement links TRBV18 to TRBJ1-3, with D possibly matching TRBD1 (6 bases). Looked up from germline, CDR1 is KGHSH and CDR2 is LQKENI. V lost 4 bases and J 1 base, leaving 11 bases between the germline ends. The CDR3 contains 15 residues. Here the CDR3 DNA reads TGTGCCAGCTCACGAGAGGACAGATCTGGAAACACCATATATTTT. This translates into CASSREDRSGNTIYF.

V gene TRBV5-1 combines with J gene TRBJ2-2, with 8 bases matching TRBD2. CDR3 length equals 16 residues. Trimming took 3 bases from V and 1 from J; bases not matched to a gene: 5. Germline V gene lookup returns CDR1 SGHRS and CDR2 YFSETQ. The CDR3 reads CASSSQLAGNTGELFF. The CDR3 DNA reads as TGCGCCAGCAGCTCCCAGCTAGCGGGGAACACCGGGGAGCTGTTTTTT.

This clone was counted a single time. The V gene is TRBV6-5, the J gene TRBJ1-2; 7 bases agree with TRBD1. CDR1 and CDR2 from the germline V gene are MNHEY and SVGAGI. The CDR3 covers 13 residues. V was clipped by 0 bases and J by 8 bases; unmatched bases: 3. This chain's CDR3 is CASSYSRGQGYTF. DNA of the CDR3: TGTGCCAGCAGTTACTCTAGGGGGCAGGGCTACACCTTC.

The chain uses TRBV28 and TRBJ1-5, with D perhaps TRBD1 (6 bases). The germline gives CDR1 MDHEN, CDR2 SYDVKM. The CDR3 is 16 amino acids. The V and J ends lost 1 base and 2 bases respectively, with 12 bases between them. The CDR3 spells CASSLLSGVRNQPQHF. The CDR3 region has the DNA TGTGCCAGCAGTTTATTATCAGGGGTACGCAATCAGCCCCAGCATTTT.

The CDR3: CASSPDPGVGNTEAFF. In nucleotides, the CDR3 is TGTGCCAGCAGCCCTGATCCAGGGGTTGGGAACACTGAAGCTTTCTTT. V and J are TRBV28 and TRBJ1-1; tentative D call: TRBD1 (6 bases). This CDR3 is 16 amino acids long. The V and J ends lost 6 bases and 1 base respectively, with 18 bases between them. Germline CDR1 MDHEN, CDR2 SYDVKM.

The chain has TRBV6-2 or TRBV6-3 and TRBJ2-7, with D tentatively TRBD2 (6 bases). The CDR3 contains 14 residues. V lost 2 bases and J 3 bases, leaving 11 bases between the germline ends. The germline gives CDR1 MNHEY, CDR2 SVGEGT. The CDR3 DNA follows: TGTGCCAGCAGTTACGGAGGGCGGATCTACGAGCAGTACTTC. It encodes CASSYGGRIYEQYF.

This clone was found a few times. This chain joins TRBV18 and TRBJ1-1, with D possibly matching TRBD1 (5 bases). There are 13 residues in the CDR3. V was shortened by 4 bases and J by 3 bases, with 9 bases between the two germline ends. CDR1 is KGHSH and CDR2 is LQKENI in the germline V gene. The CDR3 DNA follows: TGTGCCAGCTCACAACAGGTCGACACTGAAGCTTTCTTT. It specifies CASSQQVDTEAFF.

CDR3: CASSPVNSPLHF. CDR3 DNA sequence: TGTGCCAGCAGTCCCGTAAATTCACCCCTCCACTTT. V and J are TRBV28 and TRBJ1-6; D gene uncertain. Germline loops: CDR1 MDHEN, CDR2 SYDVKM. The CDR3 sequence is 12 residues long. Trimming shortened V by 5 bases and J by 7 bases, and 6 bases separated the two germline ends.

This clone has more than one count but fewer than ten. V usage is TRBV27 and J usage is TRBJ1-6; TRBD1 aligns across 9 bases. The CDR3 extends over 17 amino acids. After removal of 5 bases from V and 6 bases from J, the junction contained 11 bases not matched to a gene. From germline, CDR1 is MNHEY and CDR2 SMNVEV (reference sequence). CDR3 residues: CASSGSRDRAGNSPLHF. DNA of the CDR3: TGTGCCAGCAGTGGATCCCGGGACAGGGCGGGTAATTCACCCCTCCACTTT.

The rearrangement uses TRBV29-1 and TRBJ2-3; maybe TRBD1 (5 bases). CDR3 length equals 12 residues. The germline V gene encodes CDR1 SQVTM and CDR2 ANQGSEA. V shed 6 bases and J shed 1 base, with 8 bases lying between them. The CDR3 nucleotides are TGCAGCGTGCCCAGGGGCACAGATACGCAGTATTTT. Translating gives CSVPRGTDTQYF.

V usage is TRBV3-1 (or the pseudogene TRBV3-2) and J usage is TRBJ1-2; D unresolved. The CDR3 runs 15 residues. Trimming left V 3 bases short and J 0 bases short, with 11 bases between. CDR1 is LGHDT and CDR2 is YNNKEL in the germline V gene (reference sequence). The CDR3 sequence: CASSHQATANYGYTF. The CDR3, as DNA: TGTGCCAGCAGCCATCAGGCTACAGCTAACTATGGCTACACCTTC.

The chain carries TRBV5-1 and TRBJ2-3, with TRBD1 matching 9 bases. J was trimmed by 3 bases and V by 3 bases; bases with no gene match: 5. The CDR3 runs to 15 residues. Per the germline V gene, CDR1 is SGHRS and CDR2 is YFSETQ. CDR3 in DNA: TGCGCCAGCAGCTCCTTTGGGACAGGGACAGATACGCAGTATTTT. Its translation: CASSSFGTGTDTQYF.